The TCR beta chain under discussion was sequenced for a study of shared clonotypes between healthy human individuals. In the case of this clone: As yet, its antigen is unknown.

Original processing notes: Without quality scores, immunoSEQ junctional reads could not be filtered like full-length reads. This table comes from immunoSEQ multiplex PCR, and its TCRdb copy is limited to in-frame clones, with some not included. V, J and clone size are taken as reported in that table, and D and trimming were inferred from the DNA itself. The sample consists of 2 million to 2.5 million clones, around 93% of them appearing once. Naive-designated CD8 cells lacked CD45RO, were positively enriched for CCR7, and omitted terminally differentiated effector memory CD45RA+ cells. Germline assignment: CDR1 LNHNV and CDR2 YYDKDF (reference sequence). V lost 0 bases and J 4 bases, leaving 16 bases between the germline ends. CDR3 size: 17 residues. General study findings and limits: Larger estimated richness was generally seen in naive subsets than in memory subsets. Roughly 5% of naive CD4 clonotypes were shared across a few donors. It was only blood that was sampled, and tissue repertoires likely differ.

This TCR derives from a man aged 18 to 35 in good health. Some clones in this sample may be carry-over from other donors' samples. The chain has TRBV15 and TRBJ2-1; D possibly corresponds to TRBD2 (6 bases). The specimen sequenced was naive CD8+ T cells from PBMCs. CDR3 region: CATSRDWAGGFYNEQFF. CDR3 nucleotides: TGTGCCACCAGCAGAGATTGGGCCGGGGGTTTTTACAATGAGCAGTTCTTC. The complete variable domain, with remaining parts taken from reference TRBV15 and TRBJ2-1, reads DAMVIQNPRYQVTQFGKPVTLSCSQTLNHNVMYWYQQKSSQAPKLLFHYYDKDFNNEADTPDNFQSRRPNTSFCFLDIRSPGLGDTAMYLCATSRDWAGGFYNEQFFGPGTRLTVL.